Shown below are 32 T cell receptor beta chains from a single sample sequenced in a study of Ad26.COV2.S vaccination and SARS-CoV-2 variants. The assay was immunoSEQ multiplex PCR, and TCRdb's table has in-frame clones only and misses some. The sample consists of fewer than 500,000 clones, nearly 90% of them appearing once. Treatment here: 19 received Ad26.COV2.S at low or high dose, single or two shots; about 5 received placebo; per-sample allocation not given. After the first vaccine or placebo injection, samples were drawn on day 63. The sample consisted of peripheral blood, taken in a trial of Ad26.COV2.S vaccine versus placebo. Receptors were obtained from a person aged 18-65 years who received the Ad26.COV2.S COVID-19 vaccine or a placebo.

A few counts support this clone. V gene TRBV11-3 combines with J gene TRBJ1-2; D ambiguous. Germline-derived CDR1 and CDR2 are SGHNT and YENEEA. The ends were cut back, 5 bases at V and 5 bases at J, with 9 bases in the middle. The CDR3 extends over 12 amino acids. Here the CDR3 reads CASSRGMYGYTF. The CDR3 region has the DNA TGTGCCAGCAGCCGAGGAATGTATGGCTACACCTTC. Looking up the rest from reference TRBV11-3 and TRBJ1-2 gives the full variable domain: EAGVVQSPRYKIIEKKQPVAFWCNPISGHNTLYWYLQNLGQGPELLIRYENEEAVDDSQLPKDRFSAERLKGVDSTLKIQPAELGDSAVYLCASSRGMYGYTFGSGTRLTVV.

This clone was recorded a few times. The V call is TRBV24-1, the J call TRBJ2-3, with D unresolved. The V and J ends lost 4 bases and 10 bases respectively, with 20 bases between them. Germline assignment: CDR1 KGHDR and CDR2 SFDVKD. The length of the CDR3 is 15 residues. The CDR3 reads CATSDRDTPSVAQYF. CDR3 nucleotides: TGTGCCACCAGTGACCGAGACACCCCGTCGGTTGCGCAGTATTTT.

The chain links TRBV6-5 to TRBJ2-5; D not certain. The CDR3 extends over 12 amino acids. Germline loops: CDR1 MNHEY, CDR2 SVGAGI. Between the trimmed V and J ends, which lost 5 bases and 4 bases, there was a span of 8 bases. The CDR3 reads CASSLSGETQYF. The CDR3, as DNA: TGTGCCAGCAGTCTCAGTGGAGAGACCCAGTACTTC.

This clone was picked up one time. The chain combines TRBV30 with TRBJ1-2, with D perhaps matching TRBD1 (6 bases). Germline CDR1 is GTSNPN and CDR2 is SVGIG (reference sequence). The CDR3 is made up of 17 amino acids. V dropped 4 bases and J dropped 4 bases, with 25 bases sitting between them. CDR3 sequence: CAWNNRGGTLWGYGYTF. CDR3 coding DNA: TGTGCCTGGAATAACAGAGGGGGTACTCTATGGGGCTATGGCTACACCTTC.

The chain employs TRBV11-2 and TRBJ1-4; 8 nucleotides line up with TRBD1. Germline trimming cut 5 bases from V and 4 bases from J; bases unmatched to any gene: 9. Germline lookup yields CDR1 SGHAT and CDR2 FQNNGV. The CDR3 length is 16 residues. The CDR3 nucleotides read TGTGCCAGCAGCGCTAGGGACAGGACTTTTAATGAAAAACTGTTTTTT. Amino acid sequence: CASSARDRTFNEKLFF.

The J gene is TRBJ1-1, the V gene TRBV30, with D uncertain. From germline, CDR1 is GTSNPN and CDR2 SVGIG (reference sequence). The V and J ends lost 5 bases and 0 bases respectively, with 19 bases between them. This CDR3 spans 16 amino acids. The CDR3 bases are TGTGCCTGGCGAACGAAGCAGCTAGGCTTGAACACTGAAGCTTTCTTT. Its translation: CAWRTKQLGLNTEAFF.

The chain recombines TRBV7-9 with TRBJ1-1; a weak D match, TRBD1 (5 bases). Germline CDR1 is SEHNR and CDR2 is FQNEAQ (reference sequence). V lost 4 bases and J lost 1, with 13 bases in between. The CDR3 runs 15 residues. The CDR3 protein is CASSSFRAENTEAFF. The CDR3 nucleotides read TGTGCCAGCAGCTCGTTCAGGGCGGAGAACACTGAAGCTTTCTTT.

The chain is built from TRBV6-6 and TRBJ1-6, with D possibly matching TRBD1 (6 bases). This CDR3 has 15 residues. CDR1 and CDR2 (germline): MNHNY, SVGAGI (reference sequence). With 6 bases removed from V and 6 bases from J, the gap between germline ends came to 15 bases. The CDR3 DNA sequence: TGTGCCAGCAGCCGAGACAGGTTCCTTAATTCACCCCTCCACTTT. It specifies CASSRDRFLNSPLHF.

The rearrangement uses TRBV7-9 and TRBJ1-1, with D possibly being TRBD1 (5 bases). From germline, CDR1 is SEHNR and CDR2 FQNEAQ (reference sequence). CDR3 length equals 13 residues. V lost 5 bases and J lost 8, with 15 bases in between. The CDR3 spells CASSAQEGSEAFF. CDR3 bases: TGTGCCAGCAGCGCGCAAGAGGGGTCAGAAGCTTTCTTT.

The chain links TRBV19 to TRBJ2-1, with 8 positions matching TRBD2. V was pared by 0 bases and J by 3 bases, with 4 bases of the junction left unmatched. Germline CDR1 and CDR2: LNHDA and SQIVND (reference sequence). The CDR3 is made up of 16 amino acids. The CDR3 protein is CASSIDGRAGYNEQFF. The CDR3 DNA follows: TGTGCCAGTAGTATAGACGGGAGGGCGGGCTACAATGAGCAGTTCTTC.

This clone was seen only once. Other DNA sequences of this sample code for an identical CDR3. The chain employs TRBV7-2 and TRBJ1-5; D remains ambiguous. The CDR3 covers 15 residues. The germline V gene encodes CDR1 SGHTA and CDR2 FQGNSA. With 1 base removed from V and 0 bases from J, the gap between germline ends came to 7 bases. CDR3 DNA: TGTGCCAGCAGCTTAGGGGTCTATAGCAATCAGCCCCAGCATTTT. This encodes CASSLGVYSNQPQHF.

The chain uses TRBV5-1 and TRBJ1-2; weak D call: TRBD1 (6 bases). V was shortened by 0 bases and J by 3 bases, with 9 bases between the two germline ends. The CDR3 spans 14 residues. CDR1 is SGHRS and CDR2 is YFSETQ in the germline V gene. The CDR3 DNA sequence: TGCGCCAGCAGCTTGGGGGGGCGCGACTATGGCTACACCTTC. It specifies CASSLGGRDYGYTF.

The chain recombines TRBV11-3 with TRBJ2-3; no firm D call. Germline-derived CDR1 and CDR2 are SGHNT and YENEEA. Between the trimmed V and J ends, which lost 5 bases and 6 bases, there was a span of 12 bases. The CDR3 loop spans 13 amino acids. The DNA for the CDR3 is TGTGCCAGCAGCCGAGGACCCTTCGATACGCAGTATTTT. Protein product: CASSRGPFDTQYF.

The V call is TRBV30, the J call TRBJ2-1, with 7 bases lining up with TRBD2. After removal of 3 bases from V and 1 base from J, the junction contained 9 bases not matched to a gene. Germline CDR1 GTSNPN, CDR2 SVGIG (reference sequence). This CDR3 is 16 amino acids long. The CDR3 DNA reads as TGTGCCTGGAGCGTGGGAGGGTCGGGGTCCTACAATGAGCAGTTCTTC. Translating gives CAWSVGGSGSYNEQFF.

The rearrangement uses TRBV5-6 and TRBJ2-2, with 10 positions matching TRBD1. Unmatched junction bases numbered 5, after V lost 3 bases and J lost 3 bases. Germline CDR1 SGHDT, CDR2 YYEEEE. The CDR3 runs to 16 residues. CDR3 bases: TGTGCCAGCAGCTCGGGGACAGGGGCGTACACCGGGGAGCTGTTTTTT. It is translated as CASSSGTGAYTGELFF.

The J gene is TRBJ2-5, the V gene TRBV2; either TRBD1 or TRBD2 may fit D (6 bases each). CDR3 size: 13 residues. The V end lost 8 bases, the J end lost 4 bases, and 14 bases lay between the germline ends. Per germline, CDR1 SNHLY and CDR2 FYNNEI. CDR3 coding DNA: TGTGCCAGCGGGGGGCAGGGGCGAGAGACCCAGTACTTC. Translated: CASGGQGRETQYF.

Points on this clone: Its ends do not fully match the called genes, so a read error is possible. The chain's CDR3 is CASSPLTSSPHF. In DNA, the CDR3 is TGTGCCAGCAGTCCCCTGACTAGCAGCCCCCACTTC. The rearrangement joins TRBV12-3 or TRBV12-4 to TRBJ2-5; 7 bases fit TRBD2. The CDR3 is made up of 12 amino acids.

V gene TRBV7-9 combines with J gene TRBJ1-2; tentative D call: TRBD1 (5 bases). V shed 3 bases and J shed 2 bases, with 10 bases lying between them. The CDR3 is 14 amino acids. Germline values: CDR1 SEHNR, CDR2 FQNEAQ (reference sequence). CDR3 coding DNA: TGTGCCAGCAGCTTGGGGGTTTTCAACTATGGCTACACCTTC. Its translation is CASSLGVFNYGYTF.

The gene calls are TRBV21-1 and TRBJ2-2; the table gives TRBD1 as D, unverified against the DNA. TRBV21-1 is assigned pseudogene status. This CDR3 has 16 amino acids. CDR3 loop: CASSGATASNTGELFF. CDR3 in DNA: TGTGCCAGCAGCGGGGCGACCGCCTCGAACACCGGGGAGCTGTTTTTT.

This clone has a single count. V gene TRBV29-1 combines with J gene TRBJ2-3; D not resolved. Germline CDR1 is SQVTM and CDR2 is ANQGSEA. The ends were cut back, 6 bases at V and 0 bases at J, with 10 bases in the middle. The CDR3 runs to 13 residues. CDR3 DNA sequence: TGCAGCGTGAAAAAGGACAGCACAGATACGCAGTATTTT. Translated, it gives CSVKKDSTDTQYF.

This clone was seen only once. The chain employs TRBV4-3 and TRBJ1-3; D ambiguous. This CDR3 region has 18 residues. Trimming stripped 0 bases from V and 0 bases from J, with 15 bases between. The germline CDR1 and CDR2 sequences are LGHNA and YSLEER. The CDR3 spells CASSQDPRLGLSGNTIYF. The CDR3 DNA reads TGCGCCAGCAGCCAAGATCCTAGGTTAGGTCTCTCTGGAAACACCATATATTTT.

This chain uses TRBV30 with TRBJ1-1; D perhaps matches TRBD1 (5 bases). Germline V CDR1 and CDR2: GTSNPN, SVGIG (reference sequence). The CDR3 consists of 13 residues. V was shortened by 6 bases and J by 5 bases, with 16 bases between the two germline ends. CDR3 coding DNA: TGTGCCTGTAAGGGACCTCCGGGGACTGAAGCTTTCTTT. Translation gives CACKGPPGTEAFF.

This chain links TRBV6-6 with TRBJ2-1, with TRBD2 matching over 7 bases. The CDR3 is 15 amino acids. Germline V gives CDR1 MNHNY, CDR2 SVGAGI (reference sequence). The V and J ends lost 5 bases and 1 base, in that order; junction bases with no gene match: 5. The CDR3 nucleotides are TGTGCCAGCAGTAGTCTAGCGGATTCCTACAATGAGCAGTTCTTC. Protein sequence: CASSSLADSYNEQFF.

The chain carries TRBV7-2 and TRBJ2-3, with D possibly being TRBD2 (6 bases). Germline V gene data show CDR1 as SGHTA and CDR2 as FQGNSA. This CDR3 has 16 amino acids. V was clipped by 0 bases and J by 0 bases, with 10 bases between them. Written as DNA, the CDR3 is TGTGCCAGCAGCTTAGCGGCGGGAACTAGCACAGATACGCAGTATTTT. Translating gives CASSLAAGTSTDTQYF.

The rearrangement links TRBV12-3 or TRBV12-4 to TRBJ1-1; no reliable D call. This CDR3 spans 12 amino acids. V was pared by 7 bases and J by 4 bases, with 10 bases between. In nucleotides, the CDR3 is TGTGCCAGCACTCTAGCAGGCACTGAAGCTTTCTTT. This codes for CASTLAGTEAFF.

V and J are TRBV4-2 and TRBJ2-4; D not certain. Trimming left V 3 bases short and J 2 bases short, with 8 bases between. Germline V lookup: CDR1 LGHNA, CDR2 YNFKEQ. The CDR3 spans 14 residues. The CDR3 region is CASSQGGSKNIQYF. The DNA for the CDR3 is TGTGCCAGCAGCCAGGGTGGGTCCAAAAACATTCAGTACTTC.

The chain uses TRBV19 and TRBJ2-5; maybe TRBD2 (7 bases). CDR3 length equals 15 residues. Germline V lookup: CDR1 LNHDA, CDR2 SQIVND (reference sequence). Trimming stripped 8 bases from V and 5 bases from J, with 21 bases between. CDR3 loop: CASGRGANREETQYF. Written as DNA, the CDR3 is TGTGCCAGTGGACGGGGGGCAAACAGGGAGGAGACCCAGTACTTC.

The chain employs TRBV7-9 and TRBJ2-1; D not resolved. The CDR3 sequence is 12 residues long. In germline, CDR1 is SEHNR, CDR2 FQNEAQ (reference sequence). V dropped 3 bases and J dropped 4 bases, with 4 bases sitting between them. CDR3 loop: CASSFLYNEQFF. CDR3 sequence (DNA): TGTGCCAGCAGCTTCCTTTACAATGAGCAGTTCTTC.

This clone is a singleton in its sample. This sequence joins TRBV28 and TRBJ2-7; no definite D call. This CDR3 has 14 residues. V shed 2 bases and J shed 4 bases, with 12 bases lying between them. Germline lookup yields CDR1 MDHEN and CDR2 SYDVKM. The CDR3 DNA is TGTGCCAGCAGTTTAAACGGATTCCCATACGAGCAGTACTTC. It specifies CASSLNGFPYEQYF.

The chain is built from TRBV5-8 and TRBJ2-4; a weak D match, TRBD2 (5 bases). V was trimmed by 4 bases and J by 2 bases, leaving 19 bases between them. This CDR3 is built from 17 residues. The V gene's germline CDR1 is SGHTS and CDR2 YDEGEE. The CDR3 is CASSPGLRTLTKNIQYF. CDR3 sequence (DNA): TGTGCCAGCAGCCCTGGACTGCGGACCCTAACCAAAAACATTCAGTACTTC. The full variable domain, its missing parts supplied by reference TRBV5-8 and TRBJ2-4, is EAGVTQSPTHLIKTRGQQATLRCSPISGHTSVYWYQQALGLGLQFLLWYDEGEERNRGNFPPRFSGRQFPNYSSELNVNALELEDSALYLCASSPGLRTLTKNIQYFGAGTRLSVL.

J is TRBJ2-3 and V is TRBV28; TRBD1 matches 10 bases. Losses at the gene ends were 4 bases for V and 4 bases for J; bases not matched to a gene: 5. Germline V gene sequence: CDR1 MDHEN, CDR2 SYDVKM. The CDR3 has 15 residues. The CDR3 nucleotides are TGTGCCAGCAGTTCTAGGACAGGGGGGGCAGATACGCAGTATTTT. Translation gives CASSSRTGGADTQYF.

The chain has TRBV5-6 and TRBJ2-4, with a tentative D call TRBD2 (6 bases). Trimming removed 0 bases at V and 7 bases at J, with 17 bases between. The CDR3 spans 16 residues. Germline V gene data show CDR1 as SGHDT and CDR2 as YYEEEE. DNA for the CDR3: TGTGCCAGCAGCTTGGAGACTAGAGGTTATAGTAACATTCAGTACTTC. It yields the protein CASSLETRGYSNIQYF.